Here is one T cell receptor beta chain with its context. This CDR3 comprises 13 residues. CDR1 and CDR2 (germline): WSHSY, SAAADI. V lost 2 bases and J lost 0, with 4 bases in between. This sample was included in a study of blood T cell repertoires in COVID-19. In the original workflow: For nucleated cells, counts were estimated from reference gene primer amplification. Profiling relied on immunoSEQ multiplex PCR, and the TCRdb table lists in-frame clones only, not all of them. V and J calls and clone size are copied from that table; D and trimming were computed from the DNA. The top ten hold roughly 43% of the sample, which has about 56,000 clones, 89% seen once.

The receptor was derived from a woman in her sixties with COVID-19, enrolled during active disease. Sequenced input: peripheral blood. V and J are TRBV10-2 and TRBJ1-2; D gene unclear. The CDR3 DNA sequence: TGCGCCAGCAGTGAGGAGCCTAACTATGGCTACACCTTC. It specifies CASSEEPNYGYTF.